Sequencing of this TCR beta chain was carried out in a study of T-cell reconstitution after alpha-beta-depleted transplantation in children. This clonotype was found a few times. The CDR3 sequence is 19 residues long. Germline lookup yields CDR1 KGHDR and CDR2 SFDVKD. V lost 3 bases, J lost 2 bases, and 16 bases stayed unmatched. Unique molecular identifiers were used in preparing the TCRbeta library. MiXCR, applied by TCRdb to the PCR reads, yields one record per CDR3 protein. The sample has some 500,000 distinct CDR3 sequences; approximately 29% are singletons. The receptor's source is a human donor who donated a stem cell graft to a child with aplastic anemia. Sample: PBMCs from the stem cell graft donor, taken from the stem cell graft. The gene calls are TRBV24-1 and TRBJ2-3; 7 positions match TRBD1. The CDR3, as DNA: TGTGCCACCAGTGATCGCCTCGCTCTAGGGGGCTCCTCCACAGATACGCAGTATTTT. Translating gives CATSDRLALGGSSTDTQYF.